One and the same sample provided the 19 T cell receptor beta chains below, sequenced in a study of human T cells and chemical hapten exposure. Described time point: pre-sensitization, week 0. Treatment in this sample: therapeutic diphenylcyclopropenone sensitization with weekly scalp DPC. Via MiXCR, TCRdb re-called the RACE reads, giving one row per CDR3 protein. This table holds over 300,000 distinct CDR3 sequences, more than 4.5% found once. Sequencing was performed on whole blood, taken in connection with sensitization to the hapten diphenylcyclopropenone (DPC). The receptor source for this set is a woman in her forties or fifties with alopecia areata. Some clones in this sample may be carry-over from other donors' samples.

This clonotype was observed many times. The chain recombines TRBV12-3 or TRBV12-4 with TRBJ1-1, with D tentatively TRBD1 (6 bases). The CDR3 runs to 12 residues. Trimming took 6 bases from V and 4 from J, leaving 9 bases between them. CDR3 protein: CASRQQGTEAFF. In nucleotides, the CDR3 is TGTGCCAGCAGACAACAGGGCACTGAAGCTTTCTTT.

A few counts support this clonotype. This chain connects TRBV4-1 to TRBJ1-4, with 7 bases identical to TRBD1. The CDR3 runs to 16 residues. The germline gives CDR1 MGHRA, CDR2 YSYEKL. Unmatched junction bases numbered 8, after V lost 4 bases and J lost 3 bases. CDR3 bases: TGCGCCAGCAGCCTTTTACAGGGGCCCTCTAATGAAAAACTGTTTTTT. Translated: CASSLLQGPSNEKLFF.

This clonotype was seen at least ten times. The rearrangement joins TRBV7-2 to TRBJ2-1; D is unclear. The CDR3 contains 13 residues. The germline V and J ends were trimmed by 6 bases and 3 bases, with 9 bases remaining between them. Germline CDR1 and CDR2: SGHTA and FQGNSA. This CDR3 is CASRGQNYNEQFF. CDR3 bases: TGTGCCAGCAGAGGGCAAAACTACAATGAGCAGTTCTTC.

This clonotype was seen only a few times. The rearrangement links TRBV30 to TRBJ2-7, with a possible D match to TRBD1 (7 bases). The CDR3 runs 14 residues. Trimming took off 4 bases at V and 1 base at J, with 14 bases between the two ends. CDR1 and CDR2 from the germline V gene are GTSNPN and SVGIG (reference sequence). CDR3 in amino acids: CAWTRRDSSYEQYF. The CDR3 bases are TGTGCCTGGACGAGGCGGGACAGTTCCTACGAGCAGTACTTC.

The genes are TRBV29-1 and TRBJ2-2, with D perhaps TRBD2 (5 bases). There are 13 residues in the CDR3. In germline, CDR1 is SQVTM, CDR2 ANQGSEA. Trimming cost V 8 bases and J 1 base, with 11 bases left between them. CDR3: CSFRTQNTGELFF. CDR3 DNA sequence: TGCAGCTTCAGGACTCAGAACACCGGGGAGCTGTTTTTT.

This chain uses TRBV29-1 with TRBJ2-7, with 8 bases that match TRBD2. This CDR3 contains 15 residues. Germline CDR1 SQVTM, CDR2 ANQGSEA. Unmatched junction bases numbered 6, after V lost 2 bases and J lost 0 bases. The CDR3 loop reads CSVESVAGGSYEQYF. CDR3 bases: TGCAGCGTTGAATCGGTTGCGGGGGGCTCCTACGAGCAGTACTTC.

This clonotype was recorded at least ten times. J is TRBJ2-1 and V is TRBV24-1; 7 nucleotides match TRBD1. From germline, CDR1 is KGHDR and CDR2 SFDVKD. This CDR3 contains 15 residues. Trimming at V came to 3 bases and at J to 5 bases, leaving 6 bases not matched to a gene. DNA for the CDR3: TGTGCCACCAGTGATCCCCAGGGGGTGCACAATGAGCAGTTCTTC. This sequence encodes CATSDPQGVHNEQFF.

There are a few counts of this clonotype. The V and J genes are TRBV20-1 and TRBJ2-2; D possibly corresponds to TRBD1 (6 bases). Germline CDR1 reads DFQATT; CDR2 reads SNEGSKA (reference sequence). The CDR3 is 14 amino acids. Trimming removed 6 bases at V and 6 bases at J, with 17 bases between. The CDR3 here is CSARDLAGAGELFF. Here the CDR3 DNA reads TGCAGTGCCCGAGACCTGGCAGGGGCCGGGGAGCTGTTTTTT.

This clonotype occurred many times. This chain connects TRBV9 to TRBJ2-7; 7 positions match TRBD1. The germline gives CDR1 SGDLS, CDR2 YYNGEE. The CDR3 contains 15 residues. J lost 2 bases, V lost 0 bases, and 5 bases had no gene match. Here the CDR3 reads CASSVEGTEAYEQYF. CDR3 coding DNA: TGTGCCAGCAGCGTAGAGGGGACAGAAGCCTACGAGCAGTACTTC.

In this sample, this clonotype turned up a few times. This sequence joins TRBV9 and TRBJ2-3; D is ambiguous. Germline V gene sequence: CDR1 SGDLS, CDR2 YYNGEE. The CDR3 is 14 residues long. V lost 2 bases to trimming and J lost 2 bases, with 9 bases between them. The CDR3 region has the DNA TGTGCCAGCAGCGTTGGGCGGTACACAGATACGCAGTATTTT. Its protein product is CASSVGRYTDTQYF.

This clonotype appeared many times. As DNA, the CDR3 is TGTGCCAGCAGCCAAGGACAGGGCCCCTACGAGCAGTACTTC. Translating gives CASSQGQGPYEQYF. The rearrangement links TRBV7-7 to TRBJ2-7, with 8 bases identical to TRBD1. Germline V gives CDR1 SSHAT, CDR2 FNYEAQ (reference sequence). Trimming cost V 5 bases and J 2 bases; bases outside gene matches: 5. The CDR3 contains 14 residues.

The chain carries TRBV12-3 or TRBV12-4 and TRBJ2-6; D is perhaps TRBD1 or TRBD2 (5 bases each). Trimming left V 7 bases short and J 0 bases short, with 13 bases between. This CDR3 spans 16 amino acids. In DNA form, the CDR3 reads TGTGCCAGCATGGGGGTCCGAGGCTCTGGGGCCAACGTCCTGACTTTC. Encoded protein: CASMGVRGSGANVLTF.

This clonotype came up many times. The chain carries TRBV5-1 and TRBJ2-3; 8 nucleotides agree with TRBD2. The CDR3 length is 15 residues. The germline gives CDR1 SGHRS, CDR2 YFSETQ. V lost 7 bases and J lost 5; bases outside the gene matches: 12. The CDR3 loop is CASGFIGRAEDTQYF. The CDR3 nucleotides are TGCGCCAGCGGGTTTATCGGGAGGGCCGAAGATACGCAGTATTTT.

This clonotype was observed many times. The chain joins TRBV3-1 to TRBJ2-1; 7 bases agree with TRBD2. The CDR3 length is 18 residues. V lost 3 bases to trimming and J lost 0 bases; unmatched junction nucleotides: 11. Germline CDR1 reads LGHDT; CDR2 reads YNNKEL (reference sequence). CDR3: CASSHPSSGSRSYNEQFF. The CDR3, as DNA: TGTGCCAGCAGCCACCCTTCTAGCGGATCGCGCTCCTACAATGAGCAGTTCTTC.

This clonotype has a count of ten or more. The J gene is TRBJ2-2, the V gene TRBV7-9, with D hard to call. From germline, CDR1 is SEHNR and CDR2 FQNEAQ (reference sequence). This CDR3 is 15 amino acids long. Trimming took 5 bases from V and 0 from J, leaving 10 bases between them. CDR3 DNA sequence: TGTGCCAGCAGCCCCAAGGGTTCGAACACCGGGGAGCTGTTTTTT. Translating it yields CASSPKGSNTGELFF.

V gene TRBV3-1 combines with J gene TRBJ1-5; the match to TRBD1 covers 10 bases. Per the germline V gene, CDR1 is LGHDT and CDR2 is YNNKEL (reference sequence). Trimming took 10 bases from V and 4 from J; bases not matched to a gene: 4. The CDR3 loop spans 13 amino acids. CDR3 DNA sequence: TGTGCCACCGGACAGGGGGGAAATCAGCCCCAGCATTTT. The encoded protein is CATGQGGNQPQHF.

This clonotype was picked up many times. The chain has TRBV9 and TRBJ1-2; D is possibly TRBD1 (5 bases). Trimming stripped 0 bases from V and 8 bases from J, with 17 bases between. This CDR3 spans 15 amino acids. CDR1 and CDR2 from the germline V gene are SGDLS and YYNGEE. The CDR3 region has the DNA TGTGCCAGCAGCGTAGAAGACAGCTTAAACGAAGGCTACACCTTC. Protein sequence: CASSVEDSLNEGYTF.

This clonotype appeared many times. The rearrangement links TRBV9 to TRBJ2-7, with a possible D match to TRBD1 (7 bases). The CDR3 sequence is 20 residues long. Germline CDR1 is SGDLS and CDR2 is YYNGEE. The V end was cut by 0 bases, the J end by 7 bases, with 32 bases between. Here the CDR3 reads CASSVALEDREALGTEEQYF. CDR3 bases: TGTGCCAGCAGCGTAGCTTTGGAAGACAGGGAGGCGTTGGGGACTGAGGAGCAGTACTTC.

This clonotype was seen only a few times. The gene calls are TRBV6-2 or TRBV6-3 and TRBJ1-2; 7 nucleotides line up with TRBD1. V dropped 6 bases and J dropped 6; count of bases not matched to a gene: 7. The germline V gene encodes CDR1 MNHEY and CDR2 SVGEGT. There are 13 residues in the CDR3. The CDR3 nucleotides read TGTGCCAGCAGGGACACAGGGGACCATGGCTACACCTTC. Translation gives CASRDTGDHGYTF.